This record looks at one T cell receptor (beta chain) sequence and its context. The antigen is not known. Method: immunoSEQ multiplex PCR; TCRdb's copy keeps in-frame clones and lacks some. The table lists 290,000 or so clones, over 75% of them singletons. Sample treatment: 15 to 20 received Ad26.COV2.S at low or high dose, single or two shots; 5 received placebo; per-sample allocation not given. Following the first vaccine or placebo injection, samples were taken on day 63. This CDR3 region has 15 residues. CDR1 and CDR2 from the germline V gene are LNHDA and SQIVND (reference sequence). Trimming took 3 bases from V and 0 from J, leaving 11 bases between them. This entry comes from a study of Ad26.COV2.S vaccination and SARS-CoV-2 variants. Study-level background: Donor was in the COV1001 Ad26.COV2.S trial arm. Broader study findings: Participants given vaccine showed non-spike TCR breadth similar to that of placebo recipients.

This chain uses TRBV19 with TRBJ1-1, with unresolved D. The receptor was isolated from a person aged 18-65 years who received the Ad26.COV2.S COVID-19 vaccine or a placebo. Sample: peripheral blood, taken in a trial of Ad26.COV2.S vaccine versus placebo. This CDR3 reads CASSISIAMNTEAFF. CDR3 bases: TGTGCCAGTAGTATCAGTATCGCTATGAACACTGAAGCTTTCTTT.